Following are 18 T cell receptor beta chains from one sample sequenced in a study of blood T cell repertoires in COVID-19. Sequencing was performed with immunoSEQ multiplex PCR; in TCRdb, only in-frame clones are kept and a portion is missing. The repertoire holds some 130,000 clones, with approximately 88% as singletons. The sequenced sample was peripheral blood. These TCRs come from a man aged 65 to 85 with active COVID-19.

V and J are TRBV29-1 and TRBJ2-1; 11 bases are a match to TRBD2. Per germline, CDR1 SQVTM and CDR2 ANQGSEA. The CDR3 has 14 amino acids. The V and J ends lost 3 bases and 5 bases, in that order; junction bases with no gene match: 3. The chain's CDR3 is CSVEIAGGDNEQFF. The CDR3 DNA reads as TGCAGCGTTGAGATAGCGGGAGGGGACAATGAGCAGTTCTTC.

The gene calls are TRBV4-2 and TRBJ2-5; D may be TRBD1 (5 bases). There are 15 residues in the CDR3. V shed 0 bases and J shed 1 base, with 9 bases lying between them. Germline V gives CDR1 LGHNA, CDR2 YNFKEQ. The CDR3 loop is CASSQEGQGQETQYF. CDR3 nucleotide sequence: TGTGCCAGCAGCCAAGAGGGGCAGGGCCAAGAGACCCAGTACTTC.

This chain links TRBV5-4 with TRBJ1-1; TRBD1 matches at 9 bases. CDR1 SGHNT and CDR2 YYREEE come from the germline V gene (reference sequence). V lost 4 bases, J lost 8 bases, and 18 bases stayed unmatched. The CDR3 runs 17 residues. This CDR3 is CASSPSGGGQGPSEAFF. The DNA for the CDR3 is TGTGCCAGCAGCCCGAGTGGCGGGGGACAGGGACCCTCCGAAGCTTTCTTT.

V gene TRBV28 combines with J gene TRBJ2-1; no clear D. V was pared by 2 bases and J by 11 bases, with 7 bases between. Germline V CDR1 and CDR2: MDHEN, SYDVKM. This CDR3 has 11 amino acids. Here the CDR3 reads CASSLEAKQFF. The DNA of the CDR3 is TGTGCCAGCAGTTTAGAAGCCAAGCAGTTCTTC.

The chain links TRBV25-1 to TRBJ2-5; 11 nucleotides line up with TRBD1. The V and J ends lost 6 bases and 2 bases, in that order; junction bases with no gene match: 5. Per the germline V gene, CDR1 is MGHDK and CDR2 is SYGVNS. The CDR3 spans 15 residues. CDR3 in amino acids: CASRTRDRGQETQYF. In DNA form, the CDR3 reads TGTGCCAGCAGAACCCGGGACAGGGGGCAAGAGACCCAGTACTTC.

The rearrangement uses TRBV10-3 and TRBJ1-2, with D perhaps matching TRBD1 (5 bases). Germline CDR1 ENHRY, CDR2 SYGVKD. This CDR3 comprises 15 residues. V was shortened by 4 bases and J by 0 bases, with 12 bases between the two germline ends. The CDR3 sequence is CAISGGAGANYGYTF. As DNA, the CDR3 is TGTGCCATCAGTGGTGGGGCAGGCGCTAACTATGGCTACACCTTC.

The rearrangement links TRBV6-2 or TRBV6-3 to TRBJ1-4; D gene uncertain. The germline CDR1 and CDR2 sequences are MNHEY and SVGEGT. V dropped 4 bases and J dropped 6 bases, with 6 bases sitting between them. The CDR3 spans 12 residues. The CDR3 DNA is TGTGCCAGCAGTTCCACATATGAAAAACTGTTTTTT. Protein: CASSSTYEKLFF.

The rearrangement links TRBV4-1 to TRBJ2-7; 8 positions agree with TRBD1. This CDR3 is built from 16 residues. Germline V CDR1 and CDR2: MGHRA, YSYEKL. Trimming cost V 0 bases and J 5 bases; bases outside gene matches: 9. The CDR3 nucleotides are TGCGCCAGCAGCCAAGATTCCGGACAGGGAATCAACGAGCAGTACTTC. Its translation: CASSQDSGQGINEQYF.

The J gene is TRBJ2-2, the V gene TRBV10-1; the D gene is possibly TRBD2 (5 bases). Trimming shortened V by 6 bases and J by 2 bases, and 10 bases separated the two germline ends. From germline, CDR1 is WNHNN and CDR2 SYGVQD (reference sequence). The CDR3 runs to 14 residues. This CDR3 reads CASRSGSNTGELFF. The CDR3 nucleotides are TGCGCCAGCAGAAGCGGTTCAAACACCGGGGAGCTGTTTTTT.

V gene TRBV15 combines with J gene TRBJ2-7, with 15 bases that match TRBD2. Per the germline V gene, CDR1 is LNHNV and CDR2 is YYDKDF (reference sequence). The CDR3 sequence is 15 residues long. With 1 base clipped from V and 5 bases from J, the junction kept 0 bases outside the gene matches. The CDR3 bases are TGTGCCACCAGCAGAGGGACTAGCGGGAGGGACGAGCAGTACTTC. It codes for CATSRGTSGRDEQYF. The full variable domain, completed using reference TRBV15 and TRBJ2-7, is DAMVIQNPRYQVTQFGKPVTLSCSQTLNHNVMYWYQQKSSQAPKLLFHYYDKDFNNEADTPDNFQSRRPNTSFCFLDIRSPGLGDTAMYLCATSRGTSGRDEQYFGPGTRLTVT.

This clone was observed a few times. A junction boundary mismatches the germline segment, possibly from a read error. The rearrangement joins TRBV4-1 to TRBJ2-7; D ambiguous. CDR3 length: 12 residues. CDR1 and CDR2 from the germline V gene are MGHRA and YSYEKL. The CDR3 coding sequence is TGCGCCAGCAGCCAACTCTCCGACGAGCAGTACTTC. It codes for CASSQLSDEQYF.

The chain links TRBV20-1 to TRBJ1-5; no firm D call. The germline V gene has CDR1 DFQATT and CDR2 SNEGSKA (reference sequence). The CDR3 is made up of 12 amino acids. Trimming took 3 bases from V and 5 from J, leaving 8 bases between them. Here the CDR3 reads CSASRGDQPQHF. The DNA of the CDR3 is TGCAGTGCTAGTCGGGGTGATCAGCCCCAGCATTTT.

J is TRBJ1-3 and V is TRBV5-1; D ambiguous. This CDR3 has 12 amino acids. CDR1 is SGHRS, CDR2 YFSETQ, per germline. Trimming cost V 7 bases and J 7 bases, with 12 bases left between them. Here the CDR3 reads CASRDQMNTIYF. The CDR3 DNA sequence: TGCGCCAGCCGGGATCAGATGAACACCATATATTTT.

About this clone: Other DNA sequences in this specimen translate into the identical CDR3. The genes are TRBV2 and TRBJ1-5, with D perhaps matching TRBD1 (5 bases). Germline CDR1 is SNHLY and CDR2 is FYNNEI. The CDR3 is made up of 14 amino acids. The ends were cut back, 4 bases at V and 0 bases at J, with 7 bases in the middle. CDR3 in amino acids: CASSAQGSNQPQHF. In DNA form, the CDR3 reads TGTGCCAGCAGTGCTCAGGGTAGCAATCAGCCCCAGCATTTT.

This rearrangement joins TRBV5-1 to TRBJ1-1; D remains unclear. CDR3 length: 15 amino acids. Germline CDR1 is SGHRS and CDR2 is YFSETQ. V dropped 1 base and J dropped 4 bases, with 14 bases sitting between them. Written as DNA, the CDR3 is TGCGCCAGCAGCTTGTATGAGGGAAGTAGCACTGAAGCTTTCTTT. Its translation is CASSLYEGSSTEAFF.

The CDR3 here is CASRYTGSEQPQHF. CDR3 nucleotides: TGTGCCAGCAGGTACACAGGGTCGGAACAGCCCCAGCATTTT. This chain connects TRBV2 to TRBJ1-5; D perhaps matches TRBD1 (6 bases). The CDR3 covers 14 residues. Between the trimmed V and J ends, which lost 6 bases and 7 bases, there was a span of 16 bases. Germline V CDR1 and CDR2: SNHLY, FYNNEI.

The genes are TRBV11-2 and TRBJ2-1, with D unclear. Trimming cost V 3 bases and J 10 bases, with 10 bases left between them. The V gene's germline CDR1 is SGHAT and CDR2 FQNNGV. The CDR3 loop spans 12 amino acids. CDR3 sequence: CASSLAVGEQFF. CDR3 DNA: TGTGCCAGCAGCTTGGCAGTGGGCGAGCAGTTCTTC.

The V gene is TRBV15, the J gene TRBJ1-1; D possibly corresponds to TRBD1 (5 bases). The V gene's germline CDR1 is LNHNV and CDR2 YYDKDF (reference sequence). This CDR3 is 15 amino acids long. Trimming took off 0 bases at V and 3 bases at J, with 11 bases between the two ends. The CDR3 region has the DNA TGTGCCACCAGCAGAGATCGGGCCAGGGACACTGAAGCTTTCTTT. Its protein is CATSRDRARDTEAFF.